This is a list of T cell receptor beta chains from one sample in a study of blood T cell repertoires in COVID-19. Sequenced by immunoSEQ multiplex PCR; TCRdb stores in-frame clones only, minus some. The repertoire holds some 99,000 clones, approximately 81% seen once, with about 10% in the top ten. Sequenced material: peripheral blood. The receptors originated from a woman of 80 years or more with acute or convalescent COVID-19. The CDR3 runs from the conserved cysteine through the conserved F or W. Each record gives: J gene, V gene, D gene, clone size, CDR3 protein, CDR3 DNA. The D gene is left open where the match is weak. Clone size is given for some rows only: seen once, a few or many times, or a class if the clone is expanded.

>TRBJ2-1|TRBV19|-|-
CASSTSGRVGYNEQFF
TGTGCCAGTAGTACGTCGGGAAGGGTAGGCTACAATGAGCAGTTCTTC
>TRBJ1-2|TRBV6-2/TRBV6-3|-|-
CASSYSGGNYGYTF
TGTGCCAGCAGTTACTCTGGGGGGAACTATGGCTACACCTTC
>TRBJ1-1|TRBV6-5|TRBD1|-
CASRVSTGGTEAFF
TGTGCCAGCAGGGTCTCAACAGGGGGCACTGAAGCTTTCTTT
>TRBJ2-1|TRBV5-1|TRBD1|once
CASSLGQGPYNEQFF
TGCGCCAGCAGCTTGGGACAGGGACCCTACAATGAGCAGTTCTTC
>TRBJ1-4|TRBV28|TRBD1|-
CASSSQGAPEKLFF
TGTGCCAGCAGCTCCCAGGGGGCGCCGGAAAAACTGTTTTTT
>TRBJ1-2|TRBV29-1|-|-
CSVEGPGGGYTF
TGCAGCGTTGAAGGCCCGGGTGGCGGCTACACCTTC
>TRBJ2-1|TRBV30|TRBD2|-
CAWSGGQAGGNEQFF
TGTGCCTGGAGTGGAGGCCAAGCGGGGGGCAATGAGCAGTTCTTC
>TRBJ1-1|TRBV5-1|TRBD1|-
CASSLGTGEAFF
TGCGCCAGCAGCTTGGGGACAGGTGAAGCTTTCTTT
>TRBJ1-2|TRBV9|-|once
CASSVGADFNYGYTF
TGTGCCAGCAGCGTAGGGGCAGATTTTAACTATGGCTACACCTTC
>TRBJ2-1|TRBV7-7|TRBD2|few
CASSLDGTSGTEQFF
TGTGCCAGCAGCTTAGACGGGACTAGCGGTACTGAGCAGTTCTTC
>TRBJ1-6|TRBV5-1|TRBD1|-
CASSTGQGESSSPLHF
TGCGCCAGCAGCACGGGACAGGGGGAATCAAGTTCACCCCTCCACTTT
>TRBJ1-2|TRBV5-1|-|-
CASSPSPANYGYTF
TGCGCCAGCAGCCCGTCGCCGGCTAACTATGGCTACACCTTC
>TRBJ1-2|TRBV28|TRBD1|-
CASRNGQGARGYTF
TGTGCCAGCAGAAACGGACAGGGGGCGAGGGGCTACACCTTC
>TRBJ1-3|TRBV19|-|-
CASLSVTGNTIYF
TGTGCCAGCCTGTCAGTCACTGGAAACACCATATATTTT
>TRBJ1-5|TRBV11-2|TRBD1|few
CASSLGTGLFDTNQPQHF
TGTGCCAGCAGCTTAGGGACAGGGCTTTTCGACACAAATCAGCCCCAGCATTTT
>TRBJ1-6|TRBV19|TRBD1|-
CASSIRRQGAYSPLHF
TGTGCCAGTAGTATAAGAAGACAGGGGGCCTATTCACCCCTCCACTTT
>TRBJ1-1|TRBV28|-|-
CASSPGGNTEAFF
TGTGCCAGCAGCCCCGGTGGGAACACTGAAGCTTTCTTT
>TRBJ1-1|TRBV10-3|-|-
CAVRGSGGNTEAFF
TGTGCCGTCCGCGGTTCGGGGGGAAACACTGAAGCTTTCTTT
>TRBJ2-1|TRBV7-2|TRBD2|-
CASSLGLAGYEQFF
TGTGCCAGCAGCTTGGGACTAGCGGGGTATGAGCAGTTCTTC
>TRBJ1-2|TRBV28|-|-
CASSFRSGNYGYTF
TGTGCCAGCAGTTTTCGGTCGGGAAACTATGGCTACACCTTC
>TRBJ1-4|TRBV3-1/TRBV3-2|-|few
CASSQAGDNEKLFF
TGTGCCAGCAGCCAAGCAGGGGACAATGAAAAACTGTTTTTT
>TRBJ1-2|TRBV29-1|TRBD1|-
CSVEVGQGGYGYTF
TGCAGCGTTGAAGTGGGACAGGGAGGCTATGGCTACACCTTC
>TRBJ1-5|TRBV12-2|-|once
CASRFVRNQPQHF
TGTGCAAGTCGCTTCGTCCGGAATCAGCCCCAGCATTTT
>TRBJ2-3|TRBV11-3|TRBD2|few
CASSLSSGGTDTQYF
TGTGCCAGCAGCTTATCCAGCGGGGGCACAGATACGCAGTATTTT
>TRBJ1-2|TRBV7-9|TRBD1|-
CASSLGGTGLRGYTF
TGTGCCAGCAGCTTAGGTGGGACAGGGCTTCGGGGCTACACCTTC
>TRBJ1-5|TRBV28|TRBD1|-
CASSPGQGDQPQHF
TGTGCCAGCAGCCCCGGACAGGGTGATCAGCCCCAGCATTTT
>TRBJ1-2|TRBV18|-|-
CASSRGENYGYTF
TGTGCCAGCTCACGGGGAGAAAACTATGGCTACACCTTC
>TRBJ1-1|TRBV6-1|-|-
CASSDLGGGLTTEAFF
TGTGCCAGCAGTGACCTTGGGGGAGGATTAACCACTGAAGCTTTCTTT
>TRBJ1-6|TRBV5-1|TRBD1|-
CASSLGQANSPLHF
TGCGCCAGCAGCTTAGGACAGGCAAATTCACCCCTCCACTTT
>TRBJ1-1|TRBV3-1/TRBV3-2|-|-
CASSQDGEPNTEAFF
TGTGCCAGCAGCCAAGACGGAGAACCGAACACTGAAGCTTTCTTT
>TRBJ1-2|TRBV6-5|-|-
CASGIGVVSGYTF
TGTGCCAGCGGGATAGGGGTGGTTAGTGGCTACACCTTC
>TRBJ1-2|TRBV4-3|-|-
CASSQEGRGAAGYTF
TGCGCCAGCAGCCAAGAGGGCAGGGGAGCGGCGGGCTACACCTTC
>TRBJ1-1|TRBV28|-|few
CASSLYFRTDFGTEAFF
TGTGCCAGCAGTTTATATTTCCGGACAGACTTCGGAACTGAAGCTTTCTTT
>TRBJ1-1|TRBV30|TRBD1|-
CAWSVGQGKNTEAFF
TGTGCCTGGAGTGTGGGACAGGGAAAAAACACTGAAGCTTTCTTT
>TRBJ2-5|TRBV5-1|-|-
CASSSYTVQETQYF
TGCGCCAGCAGCTCCTATACGGTCCAAGAGACCCAGTACTTC
>TRBJ2-5|TRBV10-3|TRBD1|-
CAISESRDSQETQYF
TGTGCCATCAGTGAGTCCCGGGACAGCCAAGAGACCCAGTACTTC
>TRBJ1-6|TRBV27|TRBD1|once
CASSNRGQYSPLHF
TGTGCCAGCAGTAACAGGGGGCAATATTCACCCCTCCACTTT
>TRBJ2-3|TRBV2|TRBD2|-
CASSVTSGGAVTQYF
TGTGCCAGCAGTGTGACTAGCGGGGGGGCAGTTACGCAGTATTTT
>TRBJ1-2|TRBV6-2/TRBV6-3|-|-
CASSRDSLYGYTF
TGTGCCAGCAGCCGCGACAGTCTTTATGGCTACACCTTC
>TRBJ2-3|TRBV5-1|TRBD2|-
CASSFEGAGGVTDTQYF
TGCGCCAGCAGCTTTGAGGGAGCGGGGGGCGTAACAGATACGCAGTATTTT
>TRBJ1-1|TRBV6-2/TRBV6-3|TRBD1|-
CASSYSGDRGVRTEAFF
TGTGCCAGCAGTTACTCGGGGGACAGGGGTGTAAGGACTGAAGCTTTCTTT
>TRBJ1-1|TRBV5-6|-|-
CASSLAGGNTEAFF
TGTGCCAGCAGCTTGGCCGGGGGGAACACTGAAGCTTTCTTT
>TRBJ1-5|TRBV28|-|once
CASSFQAQTHSNQPQHF
TGTGCCAGCAGTTTCCAGGCCCAGACCCATAGCAATCAGCCCCAGCATTTT
>TRBJ1-1|TRBV6-5|TRBD1|-
CASSYSRQGRTEAFF
TGTGCCAGCAGTTACTCGAGACAGGGAAGGACTGAAGCTTTCTTT
>TRBJ2-3|TRBV11-3|-|-
CASSLGASTDTQYF
TGTGCCAGCAGCTTAGGCGCAAGCACAGATACGCAGTATTTT
>TRBJ2-5|TRBV3-1/TRBV3-2|TRBD1|once
CASSQDRRDRGQAETQYF
TGTGCCAGCAGCCAAGATCGACGGGACAGGGGTCAGGCGGAGACCCAGTACTTC
>TRBJ2-2|TRBV7-2|-|-
CASSFGSNTGELFF
TGTGCCAGCAGCTTCGGGTCGAACACCGGGGAGCTGTTTTTT
>TRBJ2-1|TRBV5-4|-|-
CASSLAAMSYNEQFF
TGTGCCAGCAGCTTAGCCGCCATGTCCTACAATGAGCAGTTCTTC
>TRBJ2-1|TRBV11-2|TRBD2|-
CASSLGRAGGLNEQFF
TGTGCCAGCAGCTTGGGGAGAGCGGGGGGGCTGAATGAGCAGTTCTTC
>TRBJ1-5|TRBV6-2/TRBV6-3|-|-
CASSYSEGSNQHF
TGTGCCAGCAGTTACTCGGAGGGAAGCAACCAGCATTTT
>TRBJ1-2|TRBV3-1/TRBV3-2|-|-
CASSQDMGGLLAPNYGYTF
TGTGCCAGCAGCCAAGATATGGGGGGTCTCCTCGCCCCCAACTATGGCTACACCTTC
>TRBJ1-4|TRBV18|-|-
CASSPLRDSKLFF
TGTGCCAGCTCACCATTGAGGGATTCAAAACTGTTTTTT
>TRBJ1-6|TRBV10-3|TRBD1|-
CAISETGGRSPLHF
TGTGCCATCAGTGAGACAGGGGGCCGTTCACCCCTCCACTTT